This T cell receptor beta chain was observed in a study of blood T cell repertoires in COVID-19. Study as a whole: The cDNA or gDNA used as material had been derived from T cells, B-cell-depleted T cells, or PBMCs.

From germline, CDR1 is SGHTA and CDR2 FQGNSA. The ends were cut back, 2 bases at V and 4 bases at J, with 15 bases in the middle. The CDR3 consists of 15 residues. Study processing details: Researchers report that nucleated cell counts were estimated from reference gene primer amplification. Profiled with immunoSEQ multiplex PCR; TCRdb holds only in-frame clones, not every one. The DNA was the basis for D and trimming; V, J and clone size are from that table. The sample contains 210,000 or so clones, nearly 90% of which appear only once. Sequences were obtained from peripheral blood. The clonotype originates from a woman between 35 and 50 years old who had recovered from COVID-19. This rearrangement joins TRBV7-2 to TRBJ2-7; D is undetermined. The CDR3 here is CASSLYPLEVYEQYF. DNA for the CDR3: TGTGCCAGCAGCTTATACCCCCTAGAGGTATACGAGCAGTACTTC.